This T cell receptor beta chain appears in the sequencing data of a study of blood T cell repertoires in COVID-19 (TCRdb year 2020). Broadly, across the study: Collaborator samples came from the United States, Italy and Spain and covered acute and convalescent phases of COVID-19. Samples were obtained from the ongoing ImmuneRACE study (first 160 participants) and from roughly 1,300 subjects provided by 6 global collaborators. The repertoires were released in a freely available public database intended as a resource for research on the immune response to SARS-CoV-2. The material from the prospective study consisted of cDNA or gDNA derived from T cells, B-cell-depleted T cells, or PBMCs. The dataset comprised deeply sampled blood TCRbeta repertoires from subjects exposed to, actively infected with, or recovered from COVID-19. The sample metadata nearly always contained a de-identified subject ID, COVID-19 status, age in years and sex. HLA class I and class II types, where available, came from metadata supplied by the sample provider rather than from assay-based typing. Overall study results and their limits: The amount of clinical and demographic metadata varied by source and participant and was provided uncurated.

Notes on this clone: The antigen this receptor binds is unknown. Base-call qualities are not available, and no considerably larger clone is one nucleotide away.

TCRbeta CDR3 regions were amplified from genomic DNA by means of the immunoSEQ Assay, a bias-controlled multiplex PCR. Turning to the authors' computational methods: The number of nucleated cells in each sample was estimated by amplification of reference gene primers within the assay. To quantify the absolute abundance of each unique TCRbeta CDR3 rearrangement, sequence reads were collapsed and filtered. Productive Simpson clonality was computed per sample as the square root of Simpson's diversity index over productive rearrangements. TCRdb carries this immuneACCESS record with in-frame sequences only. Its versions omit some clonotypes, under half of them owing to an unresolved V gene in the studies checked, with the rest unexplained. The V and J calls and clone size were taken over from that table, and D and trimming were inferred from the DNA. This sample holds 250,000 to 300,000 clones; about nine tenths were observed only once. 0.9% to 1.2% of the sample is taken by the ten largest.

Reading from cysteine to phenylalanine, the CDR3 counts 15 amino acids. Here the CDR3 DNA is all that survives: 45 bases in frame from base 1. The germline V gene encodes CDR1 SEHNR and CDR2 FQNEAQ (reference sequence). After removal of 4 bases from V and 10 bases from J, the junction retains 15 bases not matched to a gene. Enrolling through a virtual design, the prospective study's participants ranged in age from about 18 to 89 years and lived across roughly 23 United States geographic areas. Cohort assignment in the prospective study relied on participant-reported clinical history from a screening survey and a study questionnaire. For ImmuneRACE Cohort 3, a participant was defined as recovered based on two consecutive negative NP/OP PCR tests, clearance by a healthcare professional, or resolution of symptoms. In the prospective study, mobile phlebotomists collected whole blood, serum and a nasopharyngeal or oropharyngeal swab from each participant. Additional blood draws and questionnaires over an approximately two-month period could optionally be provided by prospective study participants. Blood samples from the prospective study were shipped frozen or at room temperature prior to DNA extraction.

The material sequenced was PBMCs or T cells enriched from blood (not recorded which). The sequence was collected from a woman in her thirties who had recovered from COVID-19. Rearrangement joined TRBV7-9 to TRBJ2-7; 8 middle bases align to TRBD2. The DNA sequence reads TGTGCCAGCAGCTACTACTTAGCGGGAAGGGAGAGACAGTACTTC. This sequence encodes CASSYYLAGRERQYF. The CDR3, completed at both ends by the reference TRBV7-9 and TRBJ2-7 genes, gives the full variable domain DTGVSQNPRHKITKRGQNVTFRCDPISEHNRLYWYRQTLGQGPEFLTYFQNEAQLEKSRLLSDRFSAERPKGSFSTLEIQRTEQGDSAMYLCASSYYLAGRERQYFGPGTRLTVT.